What follows are 14 T cell receptor beta chains derived from one specimen sequenced in a study of T cells after yellow fever vaccination. One entry per CDR3 protein results from TCRdb running MiXCR on the 5' RACE reads. The repertoire holds 250,000 to 400,000 distinct CDR3 sequences, with about 4.5% as singletons. Source: PBMCs, taken 15 days after the yellow fever booster vaccination. These receptors were obtained from a young man who received the YFV17D yellow fever vaccine.

The chain joins TRBV15 to TRBJ1-4; D is unresolved. Germline CDR1 is LNHNV and CDR2 is YYDKDF (reference sequence). V lost 3 bases and J lost 0, with 8 bases in between. This CDR3 is built from 15 residues. DNA for the CDR3: TGTGCCACCAGCAGTAACCTTGCAACTAATGAAAAACTGTTTTTT. Residues: CATSSNLATNEKLFF.

This clonotype was picked up many times. This chain connects TRBV24-1 to TRBJ1-2, with D hard to call. The CDR3 has 12 residues. CDR1 and CDR2 from the germline V gene are KGHDR and SFDVKD. V was trimmed by 0 bases and J by 7 bases, leaving 5 bases between them. CDR3 nucleotide sequence: TGTGCCACCAGTGATTTGCGAGGTGGCTACACCTTC. This gives the protein CATSDLRGGYTF.

This chain links TRBV7-2 with TRBJ1-5; D unresolved. The germline V gene encodes CDR1 SGHTA and CDR2 FQGNSA. The CDR3 loop spans 13 amino acids. The V end lost 7 bases, the J end lost 5 bases, and 12 bases lay between the germline ends. CDR3 DNA sequence: TGTGCCAGCACGCCGGGCTACGATCAGCCCCAGCATTTT. This codes for CASTPGYDQPQHF.

This clonotype was observed many times. The chain joins TRBV29-1 to TRBJ1-1; possible D gene TRBD1, 5 bases. This CDR3 contains 12 residues. CDR1 and CDR2 (germline): SQVTM, ANQGSEA. The germline V and J ends were trimmed by 5 bases and 2 bases, with 9 bases remaining between them. The CDR3 DNA follows: TGCAGCGTTTCGGGGGGTAACACTGAAGCTTTCTTT. The encoded protein is CSVSGGNTEAFF.

Ten or more counts support this clonotype. This chain connects TRBV15 to TRBJ2-3, with D possibly being TRBD1 or TRBD2 (6 bases each). Trimming stripped 2 bases from V and 4 bases from J, with 10 bases between. CDR3 length: 14 amino acids. Germline V gene sequence: CDR1 LNHNV, CDR2 YYDKDF (reference sequence). CDR3 in DNA: TGTGCCACCAGCAGATTGGGGGGCCCAGATACGCAGTATTTT. Its translation is CATSRLGGPDTQYF.

The sample holds many counts of this clonotype. The chain carries TRBV12-3 or TRBV12-4 and TRBJ2-5; D call uncertain. CDR3 length equals 11 residues. V was cut by 3 bases and J by 7 bases, with 6 bases left in between. The CDR3 here is CASSFSPTQYF. CDR3 DNA: TGTGCCAGCAGTTTCTCCCCGACCCAGTACTTC.

This clonotype was seen a few times. The chain uses TRBV20-1 and TRBJ1-2; TRBD1 might be the D (5 bases). Trimming stripped 3 bases from V and 6 bases from J, with 17 bases between. CDR3 length: 14 amino acids. Germline V gives CDR1 DFQATT, CDR2 SNEGSKA (reference sequence). The CDR3 spells CSARIGVGGDGYTF. The CDR3 DNA is TGCAGTGCTAGGATCGGCGTGGGGGGGGATGGCTACACCTTC.

This clonotype came up many times. This chain connects TRBV9 to TRBJ2-4; 9 nucleotides match TRBD2. The CDR3 extends over 15 amino acids. Germline V gene sequence: CDR1 SGDLS, CDR2 YYNGEE. Unmatched junction bases numbered 8, after V lost 4 bases and J lost 6 bases. Here the CDR3 reads CASSLEPGLANIQYF. CDR3 DNA: TGTGCCAGCAGCTTAGAACCGGGACTAGCAAACATTCAGTACTTC.

This clonotype was counted only a few times. This chain links TRBV5-4 with TRBJ1-1; TRBD1 might be the D (6 bases). The CDR3 is 13 amino acids. Germline V gene lookup returns CDR1 SGHNT and CDR2 YYREEE (reference sequence). V lost 3 bases and J lost 11, with 17 bases in between. CDR3 residues: CASSSGQSPGAFF. In nucleotides, the CDR3 is TGTGCCAGCAGCTCCGGACAGAGTCCTGGTGCTTTCTTT.

This clonotype has a count of ten or more. The V and J genes are TRBV29-1 and TRBJ1-5; 11 bases map to TRBD1. CDR3 length: 13 amino acids. In germline, CDR1 is SQVTM, CDR2 ANQGSEA. V lost 6 bases and J lost 6; bases outside the gene matches: 4. CDR3 sequence: CSVGTGGGQPQHF. The CDR3 DNA reads as TGCAGCGTGGGGACAGGGGGAGGTCAGCCCCAGCATTTT. The whole variable domain, filled in from reference TRBV29-1 and TRBJ1-5, reads SAVISQKPSRDICQRGTSLTIQCQVDSQVTMMFWYRQQPGQSLTLIATANQGSEATYESGFVIDKFPISRPNLTFSTLTVSNMSPEDSSIYLCSVGTGGGQPQHFGDGTRLSIL.

This clonotype appeared many times. The rearrangement links TRBV10-3 to TRBJ2-2; 7 positions agree with TRBD1. The CDR3 is made up of 15 amino acids. CDR1 is ENHRY, CDR2 SYGVKD, per germline. The V segment lost 8 bases and the J segment 5 bases; nucleotides outside the gene matches: 11. The CDR3 region has the DNA TGTGCCATCTGGAGAAACAGGGGAACGACCGGGGAGCTGTTTTTT. This translates into CAIWRNRGTTGELFF.

The sample holds many counts of this clonotype. The chain joins TRBV7-2 to TRBJ2-5; TRBD1 is a possible D gene (6 bases). This CDR3 has 15 amino acids. Trimming stripped 0 bases from V and 4 bases from J, with 12 bases between. Germline V gene lookup returns CDR1 SGHTA and CDR2 FQGNSA. This chain's CDR3 is CASSLAIQGRETQYF. The CDR3 region has the DNA TGTGCCAGCAGCTTAGCAATACAGGGTAGAGAGACCCAGTACTTC.

This clonotype has ten or more counts. The gene calls are TRBV9 and TRBJ2-1; D may be TRBD2 (5 bases). Between the trimmed V and J ends, which lost 0 bases and 4 bases, there was a span of 8 bases. Germline V CDR1 and CDR2: SGDLS, YYNGEE. CDR3 length equals 14 residues. Written as DNA, the CDR3 is TGTGCCAGCAGCGTAGGCCCGGGGTACAATGAGCAGTTCTTC. Its protein is CASSVGPGYNEQFF. Full variable domain (missing parts from reference TRBV9 and TRBJ2-1): DSGVTQTPKHLITATGQRVTLRCSPRSGDLSVYWYQQSLDQGLQFLIQYYNGEERAKGNILERFSAQQFPDLHSELNLSSLELGDSALYFCASSVGPGYNEQFFGPGTRLTVL.

This clonotype has only a few counts. The chain uses TRBV12-3 or TRBV12-4 and TRBJ2-1, with D possibly being TRBD1 or TRBD2 (6 bases each). The CDR3 has 15 residues. V was shortened by 7 bases and J by 3 bases, with 16 bases between the two germline ends. CDR3 loop: CASILGGGFYNEQFF. In DNA form, the CDR3 reads TGTGCCAGCATCCTTGGAGGGGGGTTCTACAATGAGCAGTTCTTC.